The 8 T cell receptor beta chains below come from one sample, sequenced in a study of PD-1 blockade in classical Hodgkin lymphoma. Using immunoSEQ multiplex PCR, the repertoire was profiled, and TCRdb retains in-frame clones only, with some absent. The sample holds around 99,000 clones, 81% seen once. Relapse after autologous stem cell transplantation occurred in every patient, and brentuximab vedotin exposure varied. The sample was peripheral blood mononuclear cells (PBMCs), taken before the second cycle of nivolumab. These TCRs come from a human donor with classical Hodgkin lymphoma.

V gene TRBV5-1 combines with J gene TRBJ2-7, with 9 bases matching TRBD2. V lost 0 bases to trimming and J lost 2 bases; unmatched junction nucleotides: 3. CDR1 and CDR2 (germline): SGHRS, YFSETQ. CDR3 length: 15 amino acids. The CDR3 nucleotides are TGCGCCAGCAGCTTGGGACTAGCGGACCCCTACGAGCAGTACTTC. Protein: CASSLGLADPYEQYF.

The genes are TRBV30 and TRBJ2-3; TRBD2 aligns across 10 bases. This CDR3 spans 16 amino acids. V dropped 4 bases and J dropped 5; count of bases not matched to a gene: 12. The germline V gene has CDR1 GTSNPN and CDR2 SVGIG (reference sequence). The CDR3 region has the DNA TGTGCCTGGACCTGGTTGGTAGCGGGAGGTGGAGATACGCAGTATTTT. This encodes CAWTWLVAGGGDTQYF.

The chain employs TRBV7-2 and TRBJ1-2, with a weak D call TRBD1 (5 bases). Trimming shortened V by 3 bases and J by 0 bases, and 11 bases separated the two germline ends. Germline V gene sequence: CDR1 SGHTA, CDR2 FQGNSA. The CDR3 sequence is 15 residues long. DNA of the CDR3: TGTGCCAGCAGCTTGGGGCTAGCAGCTAACTATGGCTACACCTTC. Protein sequence: CASSLGLAANYGYTF.

This rearrangement joins TRBV2 to TRBJ2-7; D uncertain. The V end lost 4 bases, the J end lost 3 bases, and 7 bases lay between the germline ends. This CDR3 has 12 residues. CDR1 and CDR2 from the germline V gene are SNHLY and FYNNEI. As DNA, the CDR3 is TGTGCCAGCAGTGGGTGGGGCTACGAGCAGTACTTC. Amino acids: CASSGWGYEQYF.

The V call is TRBV9, the J call TRBJ2-7; no clear D gene. The V end was cut by 0 bases, the J end by 6 bases, with 7 bases between. Germline loops: CDR1 SGDLS, CDR2 YYNGEE. The CDR3 is 12 residues long. The CDR3 loop is CASSVDYGEQYF. DNA of the CDR3: TGTGCCAGCAGCGTAGACTACGGCGAGCAGTACTTC.

This clone was counted a single time. The chain combines TRBV9 with TRBJ2-3, with 7 positions matching TRBD2. V lost 3 bases, J lost 1 base, and 8 bases stayed unmatched. CDR1 is SGDLS, CDR2 YYNGEE, per germline. The CDR3 runs 16 residues. CDR3 nucleotide sequence: TGTGCCAGCAGCGCCGGGGGGAGGGCCCGCACAGATACGCAGTATTTT. It codes for CASSAGGRARTDTQYF.

CDR3 nucleotides: TGTGCCATCGGGGCGGGTGGAAGAGGAAACACCATATATTTT. This encodes CAIGAGGRGNTIYF. The genes are TRBV10-3 and TRBJ1-3; D might be TRBD1 (5 bases). This CDR3 is built from 14 residues. Germline V CDR1 and CDR2: ENHRY, SYGVKD. V shed 8 bases and J shed 4 bases, with 15 bases lying between them.

The V and J genes are TRBV5-6 and TRBJ1-2; the match to TRBD1 covers 7 bases. The V gene's germline CDR1 is SGHDT and CDR2 YYEEEE. The CDR3 has 15 residues. V trimming: 4 bases; J trimming: 3 bases; junction bases outside the gene matches: 9. Here the CDR3 reads CASSLTGVRDYGYTF. The CDR3 region has the DNA TGTGCCAGCAGCCTCACAGGGGTTCGAGACTATGGCTACACCTTC.